The present TCR beta chain was sequenced within a study of blood T cell repertoires in COVID-19. Study in general: Sources were T cells, B-cell-depleted T cells, or PBMCs; the material itself was cDNA or gDNA.

Per the authors' pipeline: Amplification of reference gene primers provided the estimated nucleated cell counts. Method: immunoSEQ multiplex PCR; TCRdb's copy keeps in-frame clones and lacks some. The DNA was the basis for D and trimming; V, J and clone size are from that table. The data show roughly 250,000 clones, 70% to 90% seen once. In terms of age and location, participants ranged from roughly 18 to 100 years and lived in about 25 US areas. A PCR-confirmed or clinician-diagnosed COVID-19 case had contacted exposed participants within 2 weeks of entry. This receptor was identified in a man between 50 and 59 years old who had been exposed to COVID-19. The source material was PBMCs or T cells enriched from blood (not recorded which).

In DNA form, the CDR3 reads TGCGCCAGCAGCCAAGGACAGGGGGCACGGACCGGGGAGCTGTTTTTT. Protein: CASSQGQGARTGELFF. The gene calls are TRBV4-1 and TRBJ2-2; TRBD1 matches 10 bases. V was clipped by 1 base and J by 5 bases; unmatched bases: 4. The germline gives CDR1 MGHRA, CDR2 YSYEKL. This CDR3 comprises 16 residues.